Listed here are 2 T cell receptor beta chains from one sample, sequenced in a study of sequential checkpoint blockade in melanoma. Treatment meaning: randomized to nivolumab then ipilimumab (arm A) or the reverse (arm B). Clones were read by immunoSEQ multiplex PCR, and TCRdb kept only the in-frame ones, dropping some. The sample lists around 22,000 clones, around 70% occurring once. The source material was CD8+ T cells sorted from blood (inferred from file names), sampled from a patient given nivolumab and ipilimumab in sequence. The receptors were gathered from a human donor with melanoma.

V usage is TRBV5-4 and J usage is TRBJ2-1; no firm D call. Trimming pared 6 bases from V and 4 bases from J, leaving 11 bases between. The CDR3 has 13 residues. Germline CDR1 reads SGHNT; CDR2 reads YYREEE (reference sequence). The CDR3 nucleotides are TGTGCCAGCAACCCGACTGGTTACAATGAGCAGTTCTTC. Protein product: CASNPTGYNEQFF. The full variable domain, in which reference TRBV5-4 and TRBJ2-1 provide the parts outside the CDR3, is ETGVTQSPTHLIKTRGQQVTLRCSSQSGHNTVSWYQQALGQGPQFIFQYYREEENGRGNFPPRFSGLQFPNYSSELNVNALELDDSALYLCASNPTGYNEQFFGPGTRLTVL.

The gene calls are TRBV4-3 and TRBJ1-5, with a possible D match to TRBD1 (5 bases). The germline V gene encodes CDR1 LGHNA and CDR2 YSLEER. The CDR3 spans 15 residues. Trimming took off 1 base at V and 5 bases at J, with 12 bases between the two ends. CDR3 bases: TGCGCCAGCAGCCAAGTGTTCGGAGGGGATCAGCCCCAGCATTTT. Translated: CASSQVFGGDQPQHF.